A selection of T cell receptor beta chains follows, all from one sample in a study of patients and donors after allogeneic stem cell transplantation. Via MiXCR, TCRdb re-called the RT-PCR reads, giving one row per CDR3 protein. The sample includes roughly 940,000 distinct CDR3 sequences, roughly 17% of them seen just once. Sequencing input: blood, either unsorted or a sorted T cell fraction (not recorded which). These receptors all stem from a human donor who was either an allogeneic HSCT recipient or a stem cell or donor lymphocyte infusion donor (not recorded which). It is not recorded whose cells these are; they may come from a transplant donor. CDR3s include the opening cysteine and the closing phenylalanine or tryptophan. Fields, in order: J gene, D gene, V gene, CDR3 protein. D genes are given only for firm matches.

TRBJ2-5,NA,TRBV20-1,CSAGGGETQYF
TRBJ2-3,NA,TRBV6-5,CASSYSELAYTQYF
TRBJ2-1,TRBD1,TRBV20-1,CSARTGRSNEQFF
TRBJ2-5,NA,TRBV12-3/TRBV12-4,CASSYRGGETQYF
TRBJ2-7,TRBD1,TRBV2,CASSQRGRTGGNYEQYF
TRBJ1-5,NA,TRBV2,CASSERQLNQPQHF
TRBJ2-1,NA,TRBV4-2,CASSQERSYNEQFF
TRBJ1-5,NA,TRBV24-1,CATSDASGSNQPQHF
TRBJ1-1,NA,TRBV6-2/TRBV6-3,CASSFTGRYTEAFF
TRBJ1-6,NA,TRBV20-1,CSARDRGAYNSPLHF
TRBJ2-3,TRBD1,TRBV11-2,CASSVPGQETTDTQYF
TRBJ2-1,TRBD2,TRBV7-7,CASSLGEGSNEQFF
TRBJ2-1,NA,TRBV11-1,CASSPYRGNEQFF
TRBJ1-2,NA,TRBV9,CASSVTGSNGYTF
TRBJ2-1,TRBD1,TRBV5-5,CASSLVKTGDFYNEQFF
TRBJ2-3,TRBD2,TRBV5-1,CASSPRTSGGARATQYF
TRBJ1-5,TRBD1,TRBV20-1,CSARERTGGNEPQHF
TRBJ1-2,NA,TRBV5-1,CASSSNLDGRVGGYTF
TRBJ1-1,TRBD1,TRBV4-1,CASSQELTGAVSFF
TRBJ2-7,NA,TRBV25-1,CASSESGGRDYEQYF
TRBJ1-5,TRBD1,TRBV5-6,CASSLGTGPYQPQHF
TRBJ1-1,NA,TRBV20-1,CSATRLGAFF
TRBJ1-4,NA,TRBV5-1,CASRFGRGLIGINEKLFF
TRBJ1-1,NA,TRBV20-1,CSPRPEAFF
TRBJ1-2,NA,TRBV12-3/TRBV12-4,CASSLSGTNYGYTF
TRBJ2-1,TRBD2,TRBV3-1,CASSPRVLAGDNEQFF
TRBJ2-7,NA,TRBV7-9,CASSSLPGAYEQYF
TRBJ2-1,NA,TRBV7-9,CASSLAGVAYNEQFF
TRBJ2-7,NA,TRBV5-1,CASSLGLEAYEQYF
TRBJ2-5,NA,TRBV6-6,CASSYKGETQYF
TRBJ1-2,TRBD1,TRBV4-1,CASSQAGQGAQGYTF
TRBJ2-2,NA,TRBV5-5,CASSILGPKGAGELFF
TRBJ1-1,NA,TRBV12-3/TRBV12-4,CASSSRQTPNTEAFF
TRBJ2-3,NA,TRBV7-6,CASSSRVRGTATDTQYF
TRBJ2-2,TRBD1,TRBV29-1,CSVVRDSRGGELFF
TRBJ2-6,NA,TRBV7-6,CASSETTRGPANVLTF
TRBJ2-7,NA,TRBV20-1,CSASIFQGLSYEQYF
TRBJ1-2,TRBD1,TRBV7-9,CASSPLRDRVYGYTF
TRBJ2-3,NA,TRBV5-1,CAGLSGGAGLNTQYF
TRBJ1-3,NA,TRBV24-1,CATSDPDSSGNTIYF
TRBJ1-1,NA,TRBV7-9,CASSFPGLGAFF